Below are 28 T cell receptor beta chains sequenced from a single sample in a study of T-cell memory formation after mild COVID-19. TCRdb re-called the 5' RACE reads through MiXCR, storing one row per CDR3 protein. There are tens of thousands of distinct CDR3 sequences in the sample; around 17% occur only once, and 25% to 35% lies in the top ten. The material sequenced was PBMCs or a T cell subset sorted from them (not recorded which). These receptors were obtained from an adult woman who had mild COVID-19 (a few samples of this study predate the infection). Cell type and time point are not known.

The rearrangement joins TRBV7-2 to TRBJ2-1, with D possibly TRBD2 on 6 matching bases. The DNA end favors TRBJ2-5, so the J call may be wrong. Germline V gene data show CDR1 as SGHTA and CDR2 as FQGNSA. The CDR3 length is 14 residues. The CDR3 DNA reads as TGTGCCAGCAGCTTAATGGTGGCGGGGGAGACCCAGTACTTC. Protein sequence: CASSLMVAGETQYF.

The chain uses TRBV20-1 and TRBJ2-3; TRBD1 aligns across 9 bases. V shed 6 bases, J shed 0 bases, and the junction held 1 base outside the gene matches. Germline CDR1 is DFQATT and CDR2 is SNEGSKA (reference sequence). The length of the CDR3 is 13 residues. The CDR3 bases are TGCAGTGCCGGACAGGGGAGCACAGATACGCAGTATTTT. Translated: CSAGQGSTDTQYF.

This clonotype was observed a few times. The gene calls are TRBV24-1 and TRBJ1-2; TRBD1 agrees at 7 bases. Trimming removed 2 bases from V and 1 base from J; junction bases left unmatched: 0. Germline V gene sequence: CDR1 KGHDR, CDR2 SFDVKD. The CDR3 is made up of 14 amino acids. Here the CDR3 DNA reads TGTGCCACCAGTGATTCAGGGGGTAACTATGGCTACACCTTC. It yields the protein CATSDSGGNYGYTF.

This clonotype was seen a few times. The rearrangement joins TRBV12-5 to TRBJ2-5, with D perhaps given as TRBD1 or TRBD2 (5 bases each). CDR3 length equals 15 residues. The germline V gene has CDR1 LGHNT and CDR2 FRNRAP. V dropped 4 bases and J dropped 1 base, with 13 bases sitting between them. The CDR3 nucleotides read TGTGCTAGTGGTTCGGGGCAGGGAAGCCAAGAGACCCAGTACTTC. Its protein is CASGSGQGSQETQYF. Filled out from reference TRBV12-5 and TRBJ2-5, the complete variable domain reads DARVTQTPRHKVTEMGQEVTMRCQPILGHNTVFWYRQTMMQGLELLAYFRNRAPLDDSGMPKDRFSAEMPDATLATLKIQPSEPRDSAVYFCASGSGQGSQETQYFGPGTRLLVL.

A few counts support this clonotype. CDR3 amino acids: CSATSTDTQYF. The CDR3 bases are TGCAGCGCGACTAGTACAGATACGCAGTATTTT. The chain recombines TRBV29-1 with TRBJ2-3; TRBD2 might be the D (6 bases). The germline gives CDR1 SQVTM, CDR2 ANQGSEA. The V and J ends lost 7 bases and 3 bases respectively, with 8 bases between them. CDR3 size: 11 residues.

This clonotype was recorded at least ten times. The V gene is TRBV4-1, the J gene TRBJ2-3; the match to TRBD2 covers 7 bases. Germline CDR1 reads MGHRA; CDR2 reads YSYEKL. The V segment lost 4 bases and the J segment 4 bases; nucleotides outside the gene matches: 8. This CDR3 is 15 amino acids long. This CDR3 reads CASSRSTRGSDTQYF. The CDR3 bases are TGCGCCAGCAGCCGGTCCACGCGGGGGTCAGATACGCAGTATTTT.

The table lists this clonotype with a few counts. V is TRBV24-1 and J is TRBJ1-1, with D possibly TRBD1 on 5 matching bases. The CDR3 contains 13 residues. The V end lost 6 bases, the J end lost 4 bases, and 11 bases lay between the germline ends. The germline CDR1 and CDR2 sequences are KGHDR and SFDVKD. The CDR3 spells CATSSGGGTEAFF. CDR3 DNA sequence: TGTGCCACCAGTTCGGGGGGTGGCACTGAAGCTTTCTTT.

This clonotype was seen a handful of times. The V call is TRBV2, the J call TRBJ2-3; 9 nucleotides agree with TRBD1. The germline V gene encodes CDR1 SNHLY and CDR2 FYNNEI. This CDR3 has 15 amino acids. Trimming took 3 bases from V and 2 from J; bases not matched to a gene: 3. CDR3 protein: CASSDWDRDTDTQYF. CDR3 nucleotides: TGTGCCAGCAGTGATTGGGACAGGGACACAGATACGCAGTATTTT. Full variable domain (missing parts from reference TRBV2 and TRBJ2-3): EPEVTQTPSHQVTQMGQEVILRCVPISNHLYFYWYRQILGQKVEFLVSFYNNEISEKSEIFDDQFSVERPDGSNFTLKIRSTKLEDSAMYFCASSDWDRDTDTQYFGPGTRLTVL.

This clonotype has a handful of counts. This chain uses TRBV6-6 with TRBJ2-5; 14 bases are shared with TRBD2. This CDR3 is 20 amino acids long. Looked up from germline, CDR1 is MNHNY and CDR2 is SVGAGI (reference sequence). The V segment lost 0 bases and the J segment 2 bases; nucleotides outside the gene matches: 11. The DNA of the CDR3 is TGTGCCAGCAGTTACTCCCCGGGACTAGCGGGAGTAGGGGATCAAGAGACCCAGTACTTC. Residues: CASSYSPGLAGVGDQETQYF.

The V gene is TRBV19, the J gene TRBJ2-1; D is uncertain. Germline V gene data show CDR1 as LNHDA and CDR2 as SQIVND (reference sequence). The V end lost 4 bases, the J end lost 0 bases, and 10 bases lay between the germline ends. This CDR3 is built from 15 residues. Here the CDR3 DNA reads TGTGCCAGTAGTACCCCCCCGAGCTCCTACAATGAGCAGTTCTTC. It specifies CASSTPPSSYNEQFF.

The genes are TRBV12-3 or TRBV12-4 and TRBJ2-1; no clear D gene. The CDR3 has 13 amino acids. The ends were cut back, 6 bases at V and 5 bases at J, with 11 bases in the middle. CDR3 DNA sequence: TGTGCCAGCAGCCTATTCTCGAACAATGAGCAGTTCTTC. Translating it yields CASSLFSNNEQFF.

The CDR3 protein is CATSTRDVDTGELFF. DNA of the CDR3: TGTGCCACCAGCACCCGGGACGTAGACACCGGGGAGCTGTTTTTT. The chain joins TRBV15 to TRBJ2-2; D possibly matches TRBD1 or TRBD2 (5 bases each). The CDR3 loop spans 15 amino acids. The germline V and J ends were trimmed by 4 bases and 3 bases, with 12 bases remaining between them. Looked up from germline, CDR1 is LNHNV and CDR2 is YYDKDF (reference sequence).

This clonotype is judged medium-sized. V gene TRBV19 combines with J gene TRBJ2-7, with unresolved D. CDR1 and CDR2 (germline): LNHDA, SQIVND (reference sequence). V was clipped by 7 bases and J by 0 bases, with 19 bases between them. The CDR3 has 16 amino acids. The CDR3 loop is CASKDVSVTSSYEQYF. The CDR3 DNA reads TGTGCCAGTAAGGACGTATCAGTGACGAGCTCCTACGAGCAGTACTTC.

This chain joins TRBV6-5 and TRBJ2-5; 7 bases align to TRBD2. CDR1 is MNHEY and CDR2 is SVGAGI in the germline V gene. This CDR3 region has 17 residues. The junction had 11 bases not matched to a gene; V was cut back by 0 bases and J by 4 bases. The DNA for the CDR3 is TGTGCCAGCAGTTACTCGAGGCTGGCGGGGGTGGGAGAGACCCAGTACTTC. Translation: CASSYSRLAGVGETQYF.

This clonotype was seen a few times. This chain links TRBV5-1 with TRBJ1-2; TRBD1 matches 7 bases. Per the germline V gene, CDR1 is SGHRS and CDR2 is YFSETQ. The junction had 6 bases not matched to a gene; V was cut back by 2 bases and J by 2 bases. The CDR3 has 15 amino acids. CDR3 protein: CASSLTGAPNYGYTF. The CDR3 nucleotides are TGCGCCAGCAGCTTAACAGGGGCGCCGAACTATGGCTACACCTTC.

CDR3 loop: CASSPTGGSFTDTQYF. CDR3 in DNA: TGTGCCAGCAGCCCCACCGGCGGTTCCTTCACAGATACGCAGTATTTT. The gene calls are TRBV7-3 and TRBJ2-3; D remains unclear. Between the trimmed V and J ends, which lost 5 bases and 2 bases, there was a span of 17 bases. The length of the CDR3 is 16 residues. Per germline, CDR1 SGHTA and CDR2 FQGTGA.

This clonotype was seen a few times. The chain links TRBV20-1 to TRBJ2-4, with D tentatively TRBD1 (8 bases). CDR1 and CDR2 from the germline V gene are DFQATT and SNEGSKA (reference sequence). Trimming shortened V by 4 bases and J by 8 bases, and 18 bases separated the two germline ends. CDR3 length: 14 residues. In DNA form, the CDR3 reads TGCAGTGCTATCCCGGGCACAGGGGGGGACATTCAGTACTTC. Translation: CSAIPGTGGDIQYF.

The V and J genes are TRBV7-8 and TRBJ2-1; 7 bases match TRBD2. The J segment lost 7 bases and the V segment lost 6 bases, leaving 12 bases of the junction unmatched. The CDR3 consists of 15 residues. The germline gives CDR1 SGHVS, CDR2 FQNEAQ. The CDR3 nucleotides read TGTGCCAGCAGACACCTCCCGGGACTAAAGAATGAGCAGTTCTTC. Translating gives CASRHLPGLKNEQFF.

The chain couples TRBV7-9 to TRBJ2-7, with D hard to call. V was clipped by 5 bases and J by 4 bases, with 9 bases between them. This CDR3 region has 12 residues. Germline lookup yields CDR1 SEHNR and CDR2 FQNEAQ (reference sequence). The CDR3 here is CASSHSLYEQYF. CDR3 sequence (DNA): TGTGCCAGCAGCCATAGCCTTTACGAGCAGTACTTC.

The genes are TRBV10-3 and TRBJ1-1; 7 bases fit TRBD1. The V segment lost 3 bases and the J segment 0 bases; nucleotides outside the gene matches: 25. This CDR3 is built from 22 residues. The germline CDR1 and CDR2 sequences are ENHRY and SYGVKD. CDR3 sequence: CAISEVIGGRTGERALNTEAFF. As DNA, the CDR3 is TGTGCCATCAGTGAAGTTATCGGTGGACGAACAGGGGAACGCGCCCTGAACACTGAAGCTTTCTTT.

CDR3 amino acids: CATSRDWGGEAYEQYF. In DNA, the CDR3 is TGTGCCACCAGCAGAGATTGGGGCGGGGAGGCCTACGAGCAGTACTTC. The chain employs TRBV15 and TRBJ2-7; D perhaps matches TRBD2 (6 bases). The CDR3 runs 16 residues. Germline-derived CDR1 and CDR2 are LNHNV and YYDKDF (reference sequence). V lost 0 bases, J lost 2 bases, and 14 bases lay in between.

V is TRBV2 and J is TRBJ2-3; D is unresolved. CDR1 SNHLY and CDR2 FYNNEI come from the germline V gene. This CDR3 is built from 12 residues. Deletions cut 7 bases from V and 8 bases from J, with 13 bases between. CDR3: CASTGPSGTQYF. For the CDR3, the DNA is TGTGCCAGCACCGGCCCCTCGGGTACGCAGTATTTT.

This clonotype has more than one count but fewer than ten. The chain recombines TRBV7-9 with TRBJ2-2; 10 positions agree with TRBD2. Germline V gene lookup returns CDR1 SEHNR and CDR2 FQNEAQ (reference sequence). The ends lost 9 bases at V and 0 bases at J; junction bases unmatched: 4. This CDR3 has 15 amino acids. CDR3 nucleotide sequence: TGTGCCAGATCGGGACTAGCGACGAACACCGGGGAGCTGTTTTTT. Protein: CARSGLATNTGELFF.

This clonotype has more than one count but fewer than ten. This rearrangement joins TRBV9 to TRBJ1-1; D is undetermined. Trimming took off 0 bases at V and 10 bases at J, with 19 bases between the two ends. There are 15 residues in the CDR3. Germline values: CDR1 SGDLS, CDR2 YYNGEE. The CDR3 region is CASSVGDEGVGGAFF. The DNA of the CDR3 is TGTGCCAGCAGCGTAGGGGATGAAGGTGTTGGAGGAGCTTTCTTT. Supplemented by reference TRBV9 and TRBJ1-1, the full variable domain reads DSGVTQTPKHLITATGQRVTLRCSPRSGDLSVYWYQQSLDQGLQFLIQYYNGEERAKGNILERFSAQQFPDLHSELNLSSLELGDSALYFCASSVGDEGVGGAFFGQGTRLTVV.

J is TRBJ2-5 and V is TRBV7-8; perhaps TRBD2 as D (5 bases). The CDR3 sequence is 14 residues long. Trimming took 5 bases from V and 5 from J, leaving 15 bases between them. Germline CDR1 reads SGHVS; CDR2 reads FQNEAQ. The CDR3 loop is CASSPGLARETQYF. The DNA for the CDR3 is TGTGCCAGCAGCCCCGGGCTAGCTCGGGAGACCCAGTACTTC.

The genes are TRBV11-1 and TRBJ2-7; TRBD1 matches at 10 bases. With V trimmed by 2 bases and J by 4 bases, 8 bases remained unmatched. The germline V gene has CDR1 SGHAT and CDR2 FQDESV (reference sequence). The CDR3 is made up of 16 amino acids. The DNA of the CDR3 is TGTGCCAGCAGCTTATGGGACAGGGGCCTTTTGTACGAGCAGTACTTC. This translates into CASSLWDRGLLYEQYF.

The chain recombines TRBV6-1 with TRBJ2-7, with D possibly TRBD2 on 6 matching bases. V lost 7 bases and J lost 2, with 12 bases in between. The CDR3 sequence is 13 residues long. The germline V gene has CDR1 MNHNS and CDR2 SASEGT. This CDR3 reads CASTGTVPYEQYF. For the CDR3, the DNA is TGTGCCAGCACCGGGACTGTACCCTACGAGCAGTACTTC.

The DNA for the CDR3 is TGTGCCAGCAGTTACTCCTGGGGGGGGGACAATGAGCAGTTCTTC. Its translation: CASSYSWGGDNEQFF. The gene calls are TRBV6-5 and TRBJ2-1; 7 nucleotides agree with TRBD2. This CDR3 is built from 15 residues. V shed 0 bases and J 5 bases; nucleotides not matched to a gene: 4. Germline CDR1 reads MNHEY; CDR2 reads SVGAGI.